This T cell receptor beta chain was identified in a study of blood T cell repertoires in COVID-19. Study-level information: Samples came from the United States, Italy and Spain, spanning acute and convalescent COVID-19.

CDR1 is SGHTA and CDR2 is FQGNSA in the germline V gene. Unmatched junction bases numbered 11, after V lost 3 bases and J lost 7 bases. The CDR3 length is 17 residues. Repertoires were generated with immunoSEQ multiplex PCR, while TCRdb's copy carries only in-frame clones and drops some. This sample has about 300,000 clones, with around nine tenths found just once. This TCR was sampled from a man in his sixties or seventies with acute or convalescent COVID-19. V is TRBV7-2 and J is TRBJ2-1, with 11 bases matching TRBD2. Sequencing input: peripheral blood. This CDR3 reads CASSFGAGTSGRNEQFF. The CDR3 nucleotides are TGTGCCAGCAGCTTTGGGGCGGGGACTAGCGGCCGAAATGAGCAGTTCTTC.